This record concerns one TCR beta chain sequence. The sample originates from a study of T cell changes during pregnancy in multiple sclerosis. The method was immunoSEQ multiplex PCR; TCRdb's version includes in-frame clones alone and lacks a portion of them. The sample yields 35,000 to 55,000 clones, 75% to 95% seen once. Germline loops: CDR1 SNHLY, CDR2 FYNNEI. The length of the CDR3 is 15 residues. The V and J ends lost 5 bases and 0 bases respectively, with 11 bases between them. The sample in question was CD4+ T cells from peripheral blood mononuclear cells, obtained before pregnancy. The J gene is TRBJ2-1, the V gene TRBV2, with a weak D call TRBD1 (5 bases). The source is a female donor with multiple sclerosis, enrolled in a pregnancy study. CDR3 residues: CASSSDSHSYNEQFF. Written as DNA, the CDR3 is TGTGCCAGCAGTTCCGACAGTCACTCCTACAATGAGCAGTTCTTC. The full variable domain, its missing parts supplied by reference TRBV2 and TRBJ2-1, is EPEVTQTPSHQVTQMGQEVILRCVPISNHLYFYWYRQILGQKVEFLVSFYNNEISEKSEIFDDQFSVERPDGSNFTLKIRSTKLEDSAMYFCASSSDSHSYNEQFFGPGTRLTVL.